These 6 T cell receptor beta chains were all obtained from the same sample, sequenced in a study of CD8 T cell repertoires and HIV-1 epitope variants. The table came from immunoSEQ multiplex PCR; TCRdb's copy has only in-frame clones and leaves some out. The table shows just under 6,000 clones, with 64% occurring only once. Which antigens these TCRs recognize remains unknown. The specimen sequenced was cultured CD8+ T cells derived from PBMCs. These receptors all come from a male donor with HIV.

This clone is medium-sized by share. The CDR3 DNA sequence: TGTGCCAGCAGCTTGGGCGGGGGGAACAACGAGCAGTACTTC. It is translated as CASSLGGGNNEQYF. J is TRBJ2-7 and V is TRBV5-4, with 8 bases identical to TRBD2. The CDR3 loop spans 14 amino acids. From germline, CDR1 is SGHNT and CDR2 YYREEE (reference sequence). The J segment lost 5 bases and the V segment lost 0 bases, leaving 4 bases of the junction unmatched. The variable domain in full, with the rest retrieved from reference TRBV5-4 and TRBJ2-7, is ETGVTQSPTHLIKTRGQQVTLRCSSQSGHNTVSWYQQALGQGPQFIFQYYREEENGRGNFPPRFSGLQFPNYSSELNVNALELDDSALYLCASSLGGGNNEQYFGPGTRLTVT.

The chain employs TRBV7-3 and TRBJ1-1, with TRBD1 matching over 8 bases. Trimming took 8 bases from V and 2 from J; bases not matched to a gene: 13. The CDR3 spans 16 residues. Germline loops: CDR1 SGHTA, CDR2 FQGTGA. The CDR3 here is CASRVTGVTSNTEAFF. CDR3 sequence (DNA): TGTGCCAGCCGGGTGACAGGGGTGACGTCCAACACTGAAGCTTTCTTT. The whole variable domain, filled in from reference TRBV7-3 and TRBJ1-1, reads GAGVSQTPSNKVTEKGKYVELRCDPISGHTALYWYRQSLGQGPEFLIYFQGTGAADDSGLPNDRFFAVRPEGSVSTLKIQRTERGDSAVYLCASRVTGVTSNTEAFFGQGTRLTVV.

The chain recombines TRBV5-4 with TRBJ2-7; D is unclear. CDR1 and CDR2 (germline): SGHNT, YYREEE (reference sequence). V dropped 0 bases and J dropped 3 bases, with 4 bases sitting between them. The CDR3 has 12 amino acids. CDR3 sequence reads: CASSLGGYEQYF. For the CDR3, the DNA is TGTGCCAGCAGCTTGGGGGGCTACGAGCAGTACTTC.

This clone came up once. V gene TRBV28 combines with J gene TRBJ2-7; 12 nucleotides align to TRBD2. Germline V gene sequence: CDR1 MDHEN, CDR2 SYDVKM. There are 16 residues in the CDR3. Trimming cost V 5 bases and J 3 bases; bases outside gene matches: 8. The CDR3 loop is CASSPLGLAGFYEQYF. DNA of the CDR3: TGTGCCAGCAGTCCCCTGGGACTAGCGGGTTTCTACGAGCAGTACTTC.

This clone has only a few counts. J is TRBJ1-1 and V is TRBV6-5; 7 bases are shared with TRBD1. Germline V CDR1 and CDR2: MNHEY, SVGAGI. The CDR3 runs to 15 residues. V lost 4 bases, J lost 1 base, and 6 bases stayed unmatched. CDR3 loop: CASSSIRDRNTEAFF. CDR3 DNA: TGTGCCAGCAGTTCAATCCGGGACAGGAACACTGAAGCTTTCTTT.

This clone was seen only a few times. A read error may produce the germline difference seen at one junction end. J is TRBJ2-5 and V is TRBV5-6, with a weak D call TRBD2 (5 bases). The CDR3 is 14 amino acids. CDR1 is SGHDT, CDR2 YYEEEE, per germline. CDR3 nucleotide sequence: TGTGCCAGCACCTTGGGGAGCCTCCAAGAGACCCAGTACTTC. It is translated as CASTLGSLQETQYF.